This is a list of T cell receptor beta chains from one sample in a study of blood T cell repertoires in COVID-19. Clones were read by immunoSEQ multiplex PCR, and TCRdb kept only the in-frame ones, dropping some. The table shows nearly 110,000 clones, with roughly 84% occurring only once. Sequencing was performed on peripheral blood. Every receptor here comes from a human donor in a cohort sampled during active COVID-19. The CDR3 runs from the conserved cysteine through the conserved F or W. A D gene is named only where the DNA matches it firmly. Only some rows state a clone size, as once, few, many or a class for expanded clones.

v_gene,abundance,j_gene,d_gene,len,CDR3nt,CDR3aa
TRBV5-1,-,TRBJ2-1,-,16,TGCGCCAGCAGCTCGGACCCCGTCGGGGTCAGTAATGAGCAGTTCTTC,CASSSDPVGVSNEQFF
TRBV5-6,once,TRBJ1-2,TRBD1,16,TGTGCCAGCAGCATAGTACCCGGGACAGGGGGCTCTGGCTACACCTTC,CASSIVPGTGGSGYTF
TRBV7-3,-,TRBJ2-2,TRBD2,15,TGTGCCAGCAGCACCAGCGGGGGCAACACCGGGGAGCTGTTTTTT,CASSTSGGNTGELFF
TRBV9,once,TRBJ1-1,-,13,TGTGCCAGCAGCGTAATGAGAGACACTGAAGCTTTCTTT,CASSVMRDTEAFF
TRBV6-5,-,TRBJ1-1,-,14,TGTGCCAGCCGGGGAGAAGTCGCGAACACTGAAGCTTTCTTT,CASRGEVANTEAFF
TRBV5-1,-,TRBJ2-1,-,14,TGCGCCAGCCGGAGCGGCCCGGTTGCCAATGAGCAGTTCTTC,CASRSGPVANEQFF
TRBV3-1/TRBV3-2,-,TRBJ2-1,TRBD2,16,TGTGCCAGCAGCCAAGATCCTGGCGGGAGTACCAATGAGCAGTTCTTC,CASSQDPGGSTNEQFF
TRBV9,-,TRBJ1-1,-,17,TGTGCCAGCAGCGAGAAAGGAGCAGCCTTAACGAACACTGAAGCTTTCTTT,CASSEKGAALTNTEAFF
TRBV5-4,-,TRBJ2-2,TRBD2,18,TGTGCCAGCAGCTTGTGGGTAGCGGGAGGGCCAAGCACCGGGGAGCTGTTTTTT,CASSLWVAGGPSTGELFF
TRBV10-3,-,TRBJ2-7,TRBD1,13,TGTGCCACAACCGGGACAGGGTCCTACGAGCAGTACTTC,CATTGTGSYEQYF
TRBV7-2,-,TRBJ2-3,TRBD1,15,TGTGCCAGCAGCCCGGGACAGGGGGAAACAGATACGCAGTATTTT,CASSPGQGETDTQYF
TRBV6-2/TRBV6-3,-,TRBJ1-1,TRBD1,17,TGTGCCAGCAGTTACTCGAGGCAGGGGGCGATGAGCACTGAAGCTTTCTTT,CASSYSRQGAMSTEAFF
TRBV4-2,-,TRBJ2-7,TRBD2,16,TGTGCCAGCAGCCAAGATGGTGCAGGGAGGGGCTACGAGCAGTACTTC,CASSQDGAGRGYEQYF
TRBV25-1,-,TRBJ1-1,-,13,TGTGCCAGCAGTGAGTTACAGCACACTGAAGCTTTCTTT,CASSELQHTEAFF
TRBV5-1,-,TRBJ1-1,TRBD1,14,TGCGCCAGCAGCCCCTTACAGGGGGGCGGTGAAGCTTTCTTT,CASSPLQGGGEAFF
TRBV2,-,TRBJ2-7,TRBD2,13,TGTGCCAGCGGGACTAGCGGGATGTACGAGCAGTACTTC,CASGTSGMYEQYF
TRBV10-3,-,TRBJ2-7,TRBD1,14,TGTGCCATCAGCGGACAGGGTAGTTCCTACGAGCAGTACTTC,CAISGQGSSYEQYF
TRBV27,-,TRBJ1-6,TRBD1,17,TGTGCCAGCAGTTTCAAGGACAGGGGGAACCGTAATTCACCCCTCCACTTT,CASSFKDRGNRNSPLHF
TRBV6-6,-,TRBJ2-7,TRBD2,13,TGTGCCAGTAATCGGGACTATACGGTGGAGCAGTACTTC,CASNRDYTVEQYF
TRBV6-5,-,TRBJ1-4,-,14,TGTGCCAGCAGTTACGCAGGGTTTGGCGAAAAACTGTTTTTT,CASSYAGFGEKLFF
TRBV6-6,-,TRBJ2-1,TRBD2,15,TGTGCCAGTGCGGGGGGAGAGGCGCCTCACAATGAGCAGTTCTTC,CASAGGEAPHNEQFF
TRBV7-3,-,TRBJ2-3,TRBD2,15,TGTGCCAGCAGCTTCGCTAGCGGGACGGGAGATACGCAGTATTTT,CASSFASGTGDTQYF
TRBV7-2,few,TRBJ1-2,-,15,TGTGCCAGCAGCTTAAATCCCCAGGGGTTCGCTGGCTACACCTTC,CASSLNPQGFAGYTF
TRBV14,-,TRBJ2-5,-,13,TGTGCCAGCAGCAACAGGGTTAAAGAGACCCAGTACTTC,CASSNRVKETQYF
TRBV30,-,TRBJ1-6,-,14,TGTGCCTGGAGCAATGGACAGTTAAATTCACCCCTCCACTTT,CAWSNGQLNSPLHF
TRBV5-1,once,TRBJ2-1,-,13,TGCGCCAGCAGCCTCGGGACATCTAATGAGCAGTTCTTC,CASSLGTSNEQFF
TRBV7-2,-,TRBJ1-5,-,15,TGTGCCAGCAGCTTAGGTCCAGGGCAGGGTCAGCCCCAGCATTTT,CASSLGPGQGQPQHF